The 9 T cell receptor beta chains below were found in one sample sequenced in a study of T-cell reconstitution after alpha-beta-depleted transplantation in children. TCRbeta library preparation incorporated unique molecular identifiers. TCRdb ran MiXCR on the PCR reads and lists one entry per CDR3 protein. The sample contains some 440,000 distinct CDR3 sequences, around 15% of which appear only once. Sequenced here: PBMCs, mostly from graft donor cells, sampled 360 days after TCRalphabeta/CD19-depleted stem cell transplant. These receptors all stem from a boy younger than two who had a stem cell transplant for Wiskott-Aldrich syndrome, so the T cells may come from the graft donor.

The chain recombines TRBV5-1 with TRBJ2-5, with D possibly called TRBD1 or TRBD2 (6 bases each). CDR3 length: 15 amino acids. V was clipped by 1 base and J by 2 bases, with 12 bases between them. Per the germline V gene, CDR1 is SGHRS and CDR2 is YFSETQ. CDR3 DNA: TGCGCCAGCAGCTTGCTCAGGGGAGGACAAGAGACCCAGTACTTC. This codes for CASSLLRGGQETQYF.

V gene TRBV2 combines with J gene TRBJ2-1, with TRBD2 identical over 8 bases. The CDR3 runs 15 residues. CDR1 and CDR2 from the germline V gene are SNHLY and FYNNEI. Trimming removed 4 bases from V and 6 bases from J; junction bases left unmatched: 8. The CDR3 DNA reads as TGTGCCAGCAGTGCCAAAGCGGGGGCGGGCAATGAGCAGTTCTTC. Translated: CASSAKAGAGNEQFF. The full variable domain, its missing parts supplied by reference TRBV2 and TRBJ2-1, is EPEVTQTPSHQVTQMGQEVILRCVPISNHLYFYWYRQILGQKVEFLVSFYNNEISEKSEIFDDQFSVERPDGSNFTLKIRSTKLEDSAMYFCASSAKAGAGNEQFFGPGTRLTVL.

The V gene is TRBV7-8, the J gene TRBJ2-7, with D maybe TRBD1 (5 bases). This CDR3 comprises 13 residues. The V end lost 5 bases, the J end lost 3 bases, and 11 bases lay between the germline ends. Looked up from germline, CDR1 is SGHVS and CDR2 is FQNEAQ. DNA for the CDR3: TGTGCCAGCAGCCGCAAAAGGGGCTACGAGCAGTACTTC. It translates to CASSRKRGYEQYF.

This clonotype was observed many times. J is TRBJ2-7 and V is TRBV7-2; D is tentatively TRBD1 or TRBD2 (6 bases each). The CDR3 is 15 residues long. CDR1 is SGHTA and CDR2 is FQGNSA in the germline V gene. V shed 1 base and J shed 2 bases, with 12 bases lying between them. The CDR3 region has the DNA TGTGCCAGCAGCTTAGAGGGGGGAGGAACCTACGAGCAGTACTTC. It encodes CASSLEGGGTYEQYF.

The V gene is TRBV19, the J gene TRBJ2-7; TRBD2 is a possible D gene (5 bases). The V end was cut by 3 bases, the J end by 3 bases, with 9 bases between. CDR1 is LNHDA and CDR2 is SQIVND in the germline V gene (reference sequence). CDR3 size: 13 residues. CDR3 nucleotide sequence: TGTGCCAGTAGTATCCGCGGAGGCTACGAGCAGTACTTC. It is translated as CASSIRGGYEQYF.

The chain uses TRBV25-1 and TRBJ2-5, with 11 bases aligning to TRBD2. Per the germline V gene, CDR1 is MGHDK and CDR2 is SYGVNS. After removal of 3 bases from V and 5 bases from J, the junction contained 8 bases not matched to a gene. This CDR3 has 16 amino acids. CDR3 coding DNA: TGTGCCAGCAGTGAGAGGTTGACTAGCGGGAAGGAGACCCAGTACTTC. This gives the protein CASSERLTSGKETQYF.

For the CDR3, the DNA is TGCGCCAGCAGCTCTGGACTAGCGGGAAAGGCGAACACCGGGGAGCTGTTTTTT. Amino acid sequence: CASSSGLAGKANTGELFF. The gene calls are TRBV5-1 and TRBJ2-2, with 12 bases that match TRBD2. V lost 3 bases, J lost 0 bases, and 6 bases stayed unmatched. There are 18 residues in the CDR3. Germline lookup yields CDR1 SGHRS and CDR2 YFSETQ.

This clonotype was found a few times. Here the CDR3 reads CSAETGLANEQFF. The DNA of the CDR3 is TGCAGTGCCGAAACGGGACTAGCGAATGAGCAGTTCTTC. V gene TRBV20-1 combines with J gene TRBJ2-1; 10 bases match TRBD2. Germline lookup yields CDR1 DFQATT and CDR2 SNEGSKA (reference sequence). CDR3 length: 13 residues. V trimming: 6 bases; J trimming: 7 bases; junction bases outside the gene matches: 6.

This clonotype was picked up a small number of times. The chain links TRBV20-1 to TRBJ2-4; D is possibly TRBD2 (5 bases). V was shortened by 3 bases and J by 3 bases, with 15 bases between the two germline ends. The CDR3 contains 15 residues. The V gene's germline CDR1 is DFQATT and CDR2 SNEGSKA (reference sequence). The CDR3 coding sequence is TGCAGTGCTAGTCGCCTCTGGAGCGGCAAAAACATTCAGTACTTC. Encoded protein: CSASRLWSGKNIQYF.